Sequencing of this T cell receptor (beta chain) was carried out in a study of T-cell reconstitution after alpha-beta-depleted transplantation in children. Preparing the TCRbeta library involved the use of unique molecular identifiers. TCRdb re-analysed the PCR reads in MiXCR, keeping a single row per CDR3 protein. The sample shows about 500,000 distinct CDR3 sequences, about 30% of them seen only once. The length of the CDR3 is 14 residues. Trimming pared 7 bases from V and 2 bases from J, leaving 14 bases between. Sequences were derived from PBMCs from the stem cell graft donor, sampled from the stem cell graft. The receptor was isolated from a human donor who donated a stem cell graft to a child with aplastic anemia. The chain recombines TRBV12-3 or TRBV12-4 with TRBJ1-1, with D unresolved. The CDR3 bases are TGTGCCAGCACCTACTCCCAGGCTAACACTGAAGCTTTCTTT. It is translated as CASTYSQANTEAFF.